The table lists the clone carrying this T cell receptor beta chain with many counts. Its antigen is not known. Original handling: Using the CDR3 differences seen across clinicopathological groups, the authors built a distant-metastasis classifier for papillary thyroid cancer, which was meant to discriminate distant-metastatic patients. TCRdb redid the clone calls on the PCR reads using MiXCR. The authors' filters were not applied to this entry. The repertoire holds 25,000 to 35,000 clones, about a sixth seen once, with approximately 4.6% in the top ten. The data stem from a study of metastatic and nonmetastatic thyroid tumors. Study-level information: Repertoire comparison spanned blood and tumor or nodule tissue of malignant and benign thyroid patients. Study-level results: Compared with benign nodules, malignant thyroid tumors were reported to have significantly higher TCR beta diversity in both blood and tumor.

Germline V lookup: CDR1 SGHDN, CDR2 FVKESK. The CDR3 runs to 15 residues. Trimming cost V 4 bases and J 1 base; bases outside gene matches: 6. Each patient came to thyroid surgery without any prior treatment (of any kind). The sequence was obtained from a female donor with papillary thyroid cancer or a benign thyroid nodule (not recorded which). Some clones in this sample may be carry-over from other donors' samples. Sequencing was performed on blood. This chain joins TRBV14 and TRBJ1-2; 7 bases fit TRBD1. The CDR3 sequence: CASSPRTGFNYGYTF. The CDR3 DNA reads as TGTGCCAGCAGCCCCCGGACAGGCTTTAACTATGGCTACACCTTC.